This T cell receptor (beta chain) derives from a study of T cell repertoires in ileal Crohn's disease (dated by TCRdb to between 2018 and 2020). General notes on the study: At the time of surgery, roughly 34% of patients were active smokers, and the median duration of disease was 7.9 years. The M0 samples consisted of biopsies taken from the inflamed part of the ileum within the surgical resection specimen. All patients had surgery for a complication: stricturing disease in 61% and penetrating disease in approximately 39%. A Rutgeerts score higher than i0 was the definition used for endoscopic postoperative recurrence. About half of the patients received postoperative therapy: fewer than 12 received thiopurines and about 19 received anti-TNF agents. The study was conducted in parallel with a multicentre cohort built to find predictors of early endoscopic recurrence after ileocolonic resection. TCR repertoire analysis was done in about 57 Crohn's disease patients from a prospective multicentre cohort. For commercial TCRB immunosequencing, approximately 460 nanograms of biopsy DNA were submitted for each sample. A total of about 150 mucosal samples from some 50 patients were sequenced, with samples obtained at several locations on the surgical specimen and at postoperative endoscopy. Points the paper makes about the study in general: Higher high-frequency clone percentages at surgery were associated with endoscopic recurrence; all patients with clonality above 26.8% (18/57) had recurrence. More high-frequency clones were carried by sorted CD8 T cells than by CD4 T cells, suggesting that mucosal expansions were mainly CD8. Mucosal CD4 and CD8 T cells were sorted and sequenced only in a subgroup of patients, the size of which was not stated. Compared with non-smokers, patients who were active smokers at surgery showed a significantly higher proportion of clonal expansions (roughly 24% vs 19%, p=0.02).

Turning to this clone: The target of this receptor is not known. No quality values exist for individual bases; no much larger clone is one base distant.

The CDR3, cysteine through phenylalanine, is 12 amino acids long. The kept DNA is CDR3 alone, 36 bases in frame from the first base. CDR1 and CDR2 are read off the germline V gene as SNHLY and FYNNEI. The V and J ends are trimmed by 5 bases and 3 bases, leaving 7 bases between them. Libraries were prepared through the immunoSEQ multiplex PCR assay. Adaptive Biotechnology amplified the CDR3 regions from genomic DNA with a two-step multiplex PCR designed to control amplification bias. Primers covering every V and J gene segment were used in the first PCR, while barcodes and Illumina adapters were added in the second PCR. CDR3 libraries were sequenced on an Illumina instrument. The authors processed their data as follows. Analysis combined the vendor-provided pipelines with custom analysis of raw data in R/Bioconductor under R version 3.3.0. Clonality, which ranges from 0 to 1, was calculated as the inverse of the normalised Shannon entropy across all productive clones. High-frequency clones were defined as the repertoire share of the top 100 clones, retaining only clones passing a 95% confidence test. The Simpson index measured repertoire diversity, and the Morisita-Horn index measured overlap between samples. Entries here come from immuneACCESS through TCRdb and include only in-frame sequences with V and J called. Some clones fail to appear in such tables; in the studies checked, an unresolved V gene covers under half of the shortfall, and the cause of the remainder is unknown. The DNA gave D and trimming, while V, J and clone size come from that table. Recorded for this sample are roughly 3,100 clones; 70% to 80% of them occurred a single time. The top ten clonotypes cover about 6.7% of the sample.

Sample time point, as interpreted from the label and publication: inflamed ileum from the surgical specimen. Eligible patients were adults with ileal or ileocolonic Crohn's disease who had an indication for ileocolonic resection. Whole ileal mucosal biopsies were kept frozen at -80 degrees C prior to DNA extraction. Genomic DNA was extracted from frozen whole biopsies using a TRizol-based method and was quantified with a NanoDrop 2000 spectrophotometer. Sequenced material: ileal tissue. The chain couples TRBV2 to TRBJ1-1; too little of a D gene remains to name it. The clonotype was recovered from an adult with Crohn's disease. CDR3 reads: CASSFGDTEAFF. The sequenced DNA: TGTGCCAGCAGTTTTGGGGACACTGAAGCTTTCTTT.